What follows are 29 T cell receptor beta chains derived from one specimen sequenced in a study of CD8 T cells in ankylosing spondylitis. MiXCR, applied by TCRdb to the 5' RACE reads, yields one record per CDR3 protein. The table includes about 700,000 distinct CDR3 sequences, over 15% detected once. The antigens for these receptors are not known. Findings of the study overall: Several highly homologous variants made up a TCR beta motif, and this motif appeared characteristic of ankylosing spondylitis blood.

Sequenced sample: blood, either unsorted or a sorted T cell fraction (not recorded which). The receptors shown here come from a male donor with ankylosing spondylitis.

This clonotype was seen only a few times. This sequence joins TRBV15 and TRBJ2-7, with 7 bases lining up with TRBD1. The CDR3 contains 14 residues. In germline, CDR1 is LNHNV, CDR2 YYDKDF (reference sequence). The V gene end was trimmed by 3 bases and the J gene end by 5 bases; junction bases not matched to a gene: 7. Here the CDR3 reads CATSRDRPDHEQYF. In nucleotides, the CDR3 is TGTGCCACCAGCAGGGACAGGCCTGACCACGAGCAGTACTTC.

The chain is built from TRBV7-3 and TRBJ2-3; TRBD2 matches 9 bases. After removal of 5 bases from V and 3 bases from J, the junction contained 9 bases not matched to a gene. The CDR3 contains 16 residues. CDR1 is SGHTA, CDR2 FQGTGA, per germline. CDR3 region: CASSPIAGAGTDTQYF. The CDR3 bases are TGTGCCAGCAGCCCAATAGCGGGGGCCGGTACAGATACGCAGTATTTT. The full variable domain, with the rest looked up from reference TRBV7-3 and TRBJ2-3, is GAGVSQTPSNKVTEKGKYVELRCDPISGHTALYWYRQSLGQGPEFLIYFQGTGAADDSGLPNDRFFAVRPEGSVSTLKIQRTERGDSAVYLCASSPIAGAGTDTQYFGPGTRLTVL.

This clonotype was picked up a small number of times. The chain carries TRBV18 and TRBJ2-1; 8 bases are shared with TRBD2. V trimming: 2 bases; J trimming: 7 bases; junction bases outside the gene matches: 7. The length of the CDR3 is 15 residues. Per germline, CDR1 KGHSH and CDR2 LQKENI. CDR3 region: CASSPSGVAGNEQFF. Written as DNA, the CDR3 is TGTGCCAGCTCACCATCAGGGGTAGCGGGAAATGAGCAGTTCTTC.

J is TRBJ1-2 and V is TRBV30; D gene uncertain. CDR1 GTSNPN and CDR2 SVGIG come from the germline V gene (reference sequence). V lost 1 base and J lost 7, with 13 bases in between. This CDR3 has 13 residues. The CDR3 region is CAWSDALTGGYTF. CDR3 coding DNA: TGTGCCTGGAGTGATGCCTTGACGGGTGGCTACACCTTC.

This clonotype was seen at least ten times. The chain employs TRBV20-1 and TRBJ2-5; 9 bases are a match to TRBD2. This CDR3 region has 18 residues. Germline-derived CDR1 and CDR2 are DFQATT and SNEGSKA (reference sequence). The V segment lost 3 bases and the J segment 2 bases; nucleotides outside the gene matches: 16. The CDR3 nucleotides are TGCAGTGCTAGGCCCAGCAGCCCGGGACTAGCCTATCAAGAGACCCAGTACTTC. Protein sequence: CSARPSSPGLAYQETQYF.

V gene TRBV7-9 combines with J gene TRBJ2-2; D remains unclear. The germline gives CDR1 SEHNR, CDR2 FQNEAQ (reference sequence). V lost 2 bases, J lost 5 bases, and 9 bases lay in between. This CDR3 spans 14 amino acids. The CDR3 nucleotides are TGTGCCAGCAGCTTAACCTTGGGGACCGGGGAGCTGTTTTTT. Its translation: CASSLTLGTGELFF.

The chain employs TRBV6-5 and TRBJ1-1; perhaps TRBD1 as D (5 bases). The CDR3 is 16 residues long. V was clipped by 2 bases and J by 5 bases, with 18 bases between them. Germline V gene sequence: CDR1 MNHEY, CDR2 SVGAGI. For the CDR3, the DNA is TGTGCCAGCAGTTACAGGGCAATCGACTGGGGGACTGAAGCTTTCTTT. This sequence encodes CASSYRAIDWGTEAFF.

Turning to this clonotype: At one end the junction does not follow the germline gene, possibly because of a read error. The rearrangement joins TRBV15 to TRBJ2-5; D possibly corresponds to TRBD2 (5 bases). CDR1 is LNHNV and CDR2 is YYDKDF in the germline V gene (reference sequence). This CDR3 is 16 amino acids long. CDR3: CATSRDGQRYQKTQYF. The CDR3 DNA is TGTGCCACCAGCAGAGATGGTCAGCGGTACCAAAAGACCCAGTACTTC.

This clonotype was observed a few times. The genes are TRBV29-1 and TRBJ2-3, with 9 bases aligning to TRBD2. The junction had 10 bases not matched to a gene; V was cut back by 4 bases and J by 2 bases. The CDR3 has 16 amino acids. Per germline, CDR1 SQVTM and CDR2 ANQGSEA. CDR3 sequence: CSVGGKAGGLTDTQYF. The CDR3 region has the DNA TGCAGCGTTGGGGGGAAAGCGGGGGGCCTCACAGATACGCAGTATTTT.

The chain joins TRBV20-1 to TRBJ2-2; 8 bases line up with TRBD1. Germline trimming cut 0 bases from V and 6 bases from J; bases unmatched to any gene: 3. CDR3 length: 14 residues. Germline V gene sequence: CDR1 DFQATT, CDR2 SNEGSKA (reference sequence). The CDR3 nucleotides are TGCAGTGCTAGAGATGGGACAGGACCCGGGGAGCTGTTTTTT. Translation: CSARDGTGPGELFF.

In this sample, this clonotype turned up a few times. The rearrangement joins TRBV25-1 to TRBJ1-4; D gene ambiguous. The CDR3 consists of 16 residues. The germline gives CDR1 MGHDK, CDR2 SYGVNS. V dropped 1 base and J dropped 0 bases, with 9 bases sitting between them. The CDR3 protein is CASSESPGATNEKLFF. CDR3 nucleotide sequence: TGTGCCAGCAGTGAATCACCCGGCGCAACTAATGAAAAACTGTTTTTT.

The gene calls are TRBV27 and TRBJ2-1, with D unclear. The CDR3 sequence is 15 residues long. The germline V and J ends were trimmed by 7 bases and 0 bases, with 13 bases remaining between them. Germline CDR1 is MNHEY and CDR2 is SMNVEV (reference sequence). The CDR3 is CASTPPGRSYNEQFF. Here the CDR3 DNA reads TGTGCCAGCACCCCTCCCGGACGCTCCTACAATGAGCAGTTCTTC.

This clonotype was seen many times. The chain couples TRBV12-3 or TRBV12-4 to TRBJ1-1, with a weak D call TRBD1 (6 bases). The CDR3 contains 14 residues. Trimming removed 7 bases from V and 4 bases from J, with 16 bases in between. The CDR3 here is CASTEGGRSTEAFF. The CDR3 DNA reads as TGTGCCAGCACCGAGGGGGGACGGAGCACTGAAGCTTTCTTT.

The chain employs TRBV12-3 or TRBV12-4 and TRBJ1-4, with 7 bases matching TRBD1. This CDR3 is built from 16 residues. J gave up 3 bases and V 3 bases, and 7 bases lay outside the gene matches. The CDR3 DNA reads TGTGCCAGCAGTTTCTTCCCGGGACAGCCTAATGAAAAACTGTTTTTT. Translating gives CASSFFPGQPNEKLFF.

The table lists this clonotype with a few counts. This chain connects TRBV5-1 to TRBJ1-2; no clear D gene. This CDR3 has 15 amino acids. Germline V lookup: CDR1 SGHRS, CDR2 YFSETQ. V lost 0 bases and J lost 6, with 15 bases in between. DNA of the CDR3: TGCGCCAGCAGCTTGGACTACACAATTTTCGATGGCTACACCTTC. It encodes CASSLDYTIFDGYTF.

V is TRBV7-8 and J is TRBJ1-6, with TRBD1 matching over 8 bases. Germline CDR1 SGHVS, CDR2 FQNEAQ. The J segment lost 6 bases and the V segment lost 0 bases, leaving 1 base of the junction unmatched. The CDR3 covers 15 residues. The CDR3 nucleotides read TGTGCCAGCAGCTTAGCGGGACAGGTTAATTCACCCCTCCACTTT. Translating gives CASSLAGQVNSPLHF.

This clonotype has just a few counts. J is TRBJ1-5 and V is TRBV11-2, with a possible D match to TRBD1 (5 bases). Germline-derived CDR1 and CDR2 are SGHAT and FQNNGV. There are 17 residues in the CDR3. V shed 0 bases and J shed 1 base, with 13 bases lying between them. CDR3 amino acids: CASSLEPGIISNQPQHF. CDR3 bases: TGTGCCAGCAGCTTAGAACCAGGGATTATAAGCAATCAGCCCCAGCATTTT. Using reference TRBV11-2 and TRBJ1-5 for the parts outside the CDR3, the full variable domain is EAGVAQSPRYKIIEKRQSVAFWCNPISGHATLYWYQQILGQGPKLLIQFQNNGVVDDSQLPKDRFSAERLKGVDSTLKIQPAKLEDSAVYLCASSLEPGIISNQPQHFGDGTRLSIL.

This clonotype has a handful of counts. V is TRBV11-3 and J is TRBJ2-5; D unresolved. Trimming shortened V by 2 bases and J by 5 bases, and 12 bases separated the two germline ends. The CDR3 is made up of 14 amino acids. Germline loops: CDR1 SGHNT, CDR2 YENEEA. The CDR3 region has the DNA TGTGCCAGCAGCTTAAGGAGCAAGGCGGAGACCCAGTACTTC. Encoded protein: CASSLRSKAETQYF.

Worth noting for this clonotype: One end of the junction varies from germline; a read error may be responsible. The chain is built from TRBV7-7 and TRBJ2-2; D gene uncertain. This CDR3 region has 16 residues. Looked up from germline, CDR1 is SSHAT and CDR2 is FNYEAQ (reference sequence). CDR3 loop: CASSLGLTLNTGELFF. The CDR3 region has the DNA TGTGCTAGCAGCTTAGGGTTGACGTTGAACACCGGGGAGCTGTTTTTT.

The chain employs TRBV18 and TRBJ2-7; D might be TRBD1 or TRBD2, each matching 5 bases. Germline V gene sequence: CDR1 KGHSH, CDR2 LQKENI. The V gene lost 3 bases and the J gene lost 2 bases, with 17 bases spanning the gap. The CDR3 loop spans 16 amino acids. The CDR3 sequence is CASSPPGRLAPYEQYF. CDR3 DNA sequence: TGTGCCAGCTCACCTCCGGGACGGCTAGCTCCCTACGAGCAGTACTTC. The whole variable domain, filled in from reference TRBV18 and TRBJ2-7, reads NAGVMQNPRHLVRRRGQEARLRCSPMKGHSHVYWYRQLPEEGLKFMVYLQKENIIDESGMPKERFSAEFPKEGPSILRIQQVVRGDSAAYFCASSPPGRLAPYEQYFGPGTRLTVT.

The chain combines TRBV29-1 with TRBJ2-7; 11 bases fit TRBD2. Looked up from germline, CDR1 is SQVTM and CDR2 is ANQGSEA. V shed 5 bases, J shed 3 bases, and the junction held 0 bases outside the gene matches. The CDR3 spans 12 residues. CDR3 region: CSVTSGSYEQYF. Written as DNA, the CDR3 is TGCAGCGTTACTAGCGGGAGCTACGAGCAGTACTTC.

This clonotype showed up just a few times. V is TRBV24-1 and J is TRBJ1-1; D not resolved. This CDR3 comprises 14 residues. V was clipped by 3 bases and J by 2 bases, with 9 bases between them. The germline gives CDR1 KGHDR, CDR2 SFDVKD. The CDR3 DNA follows: TGTGCCACCAGTGATCCTACTTTAAACACTGAAGCTTTCTTT. Residues: CATSDPTLNTEAFF.

The chain employs TRBV3-1 and TRBJ2-7, with TRBD2 identical over 9 bases. CDR1 is LGHDT and CDR2 is YNNKEL in the germline V gene (reference sequence). This CDR3 is built from 17 residues. V lost 0 bases to trimming and J lost 0 bases; unmatched junction nucleotides: 6. The CDR3 reads CASSQDTSGFFSYEQYF. The CDR3 coding sequence is TGTGCCAGCAGCCAAGATACTAGCGGGTTCTTCTCCTACGAGCAGTACTTC.

This clonotype has a handful of counts. The rearrangement uses TRBV5-1 and TRBJ2-1; possible D gene TRBD2, 6 bases. This CDR3 is built from 15 residues. V gave up 4 bases and J gave up 5 bases, with 16 bases separating them. Germline CDR1 and CDR2: SGHRS and YFSETQ. CDR3 nucleotide sequence: TGCGCCAGCAGCCCCCGGGACTCAGGAAACAATGAGCAGTTCTTC. This gives the protein CASSPRDSGNNEQFF.

V gene TRBV5-1 combines with J gene TRBJ1-1; weak D call: TRBD1 (6 bases). Germline CDR1 is SGHRS and CDR2 is YFSETQ. V was shortened by 1 base and J by 4 bases, with 17 bases between the two germline ends. This CDR3 is 16 amino acids long. The DNA of the CDR3 is TGCGCCAGCAGCTTGTGGGGGCACTCAGGGGTCACTGAAGCTTTCTTT. It specifies CASSLWGHSGVTEAFF.

The V and J genes are TRBV7-2 and TRBJ2-5, with 8 bases fitting TRBD2. This CDR3 spans 17 amino acids. Germline V gene sequence: CDR1 SGHTA, CDR2 FQGNSA. V shed 4 bases, J shed 0 bases, and the junction held 10 bases outside the gene matches. CDR3 sequence (DNA): TGTGCCAGCAGCTCCTCGGGAGGGGTGATGTACCAAGAGACCCAGTACTTC. Translated: CASSSSGGVMYQETQYF.

The rearrangement joins TRBV6-1 to TRBJ1-5, with a tentative D call TRBD1 (5 bases). The V end was cut by 4 bases, the J end by 1 base, with 11 bases between. CDR1 is MNHNS and CDR2 is SASEGT in the germline V gene. The CDR3 covers 15 residues. The CDR3, as DNA: TGTGCCAGCAGTGCCTGGCAGGGAAGCAATCAGCCCCAGCATTTT. Translation gives CASSAWQGSNQPQHF.

This clonotype was detected a few times. The rearrangement uses TRBV7-9 and TRBJ2-5; maybe TRBD1 (6 bases). Trimming took off 4 bases at V and 2 bases at J, with 14 bases between the two ends. Per the germline V gene, CDR1 is SEHNR and CDR2 is FQNEAQ (reference sequence). The CDR3 loop spans 15 amino acids. In DNA, the CDR3 is TGTGCCAGCAGCTCGTCCCGGACAGTACAAGAGACCCAGTACTTC. It encodes CASSSSRTVQETQYF.

This clonotype was seen only once. The chain links TRBV6-1 to TRBJ2-3, with D tentatively TRBD1 (5 bases). CDR1 and CDR2 (germline): MNHNS, SASEGT. V was shortened by 5 bases and J by 4 bases, with 28 bases between the two germline ends. The CDR3 has 19 amino acids. The CDR3 region has the DNA TGTGCCAGCAGTCCATCCTCCAGGGTATCTGGGCAGGATCCAGATACGCAGTATTTT. Translation: CASSPSSRVSGQDPDTQYF.